This T cell receptor (beta chain) was found in a study of blood T cell repertoires in COVID-19. On the study more broadly: The origin of the acute and convalescent COVID-19 samples was the United States, Italy and Spain. Sample material is recorded as cDNA or gDNA derived from T cells, B-cell-depleted T cells, or PBMCs.

Germline-derived CDR1 and CDR2 are MNHEY and SMNVEV (reference sequence). The CDR3 length is 18 residues. V was shortened by 2 bases and J by 1 base, with 17 bases between the two germline ends. Per the authors' pipeline: Reference gene primer amplification in the assay estimated nucleated cell counts. Produced via immunoSEQ multiplex PCR; TCRdb's table is partial and in-frame only. The V and J calls and clone size are taken from that table; D and trimming were inferred from the DNA. The repertoire holds 90,000 or so clones, with roughly 82% as singletons. This receptor was identified in a human donor in a cohort sampled during active COVID-19. V gene TRBV27 combines with J gene TRBJ2-2; the D gene is possibly TRBD1 (6 bases). Sequenced sample: peripheral blood. CDR3 nucleotides: TGTGCCAGCAGTTTAACGACCCCTGACAGGAGGAACACCGGGGAGCTGTTTTTT. This codes for CASSLTTPDRRNTGELFF.